This entry lists 14 T cell receptor beta chains sequenced from one sample in a study of PD-1 blockade in mismatch repair-deficient tumors. The data were produced by immunoSEQ multiplex PCR, yet TCRdb's version contains in-frame clones alone and is incomplete. This table holds 85,000 to 130,000 clones, 70% to 85% found once. Specimen: peripheral blood, collected approximately 36 weeks after starting pembrolizumab. The origin of the receptors is an adult with mismatch repair-deficient cancer.

The CDR3 coding sequence is TGTGCCAGCAGCGTGGGGACTAGCGGGAAAGGAGACACCGGGGAGCTGTTTTTT. The encoded protein is CASSVGTSGKGDTGELFF. The chain joins TRBV9 to TRBJ2-2; 13 bases fit TRBD2. The CDR3 totals 18 residues. Germline V gene data show CDR1 as SGDLS and CDR2 as YYNGEE. V gave up 2 bases and J gave up 3 bases; unmatched junction bases: 7.

V is TRBV10-1 and J is TRBJ1-2, with D possibly being TRBD1 (5 bases). The CDR3 length is 16 residues. Germline assignment: CDR1 WNHNN and CDR2 SYGVQD (reference sequence). V lost 5 bases to trimming and J lost 5 bases, with 21 bases between them. CDR3 protein: CASSRKGLAYFYGYTF. CDR3 DNA sequence: TGCGCCAGCAGTCGAAAGGGACTGGCCTATTTTTATGGCTACACCTTC.

This clone occurred once. The CDR3 reads CASSSGLAYTQYF. DNA for the CDR3: TGTGCCAGCAGTTCCGGACTAGCATATACGCAGTATTTT. This rearrangement joins TRBV5-4 to TRBJ2-3; 8 bases map to TRBD2. The CDR3 has 13 amino acids. The V gene's germline CDR1 is SGHNT and CDR2 YYREEE (reference sequence). Losses at the gene ends were 5 bases for V and 7 bases for J; bases not matched to a gene: 6. The whole variable domain, remainder taken from reference TRBV5-4 and TRBJ2-3, is ETGVTQSPTHLIKTRGQQVTLRCSSQSGHNTVSWYQQALGQGPQFIFQYYREEENGRGNFPPRFSGLQFPNYSSELNVNALELDDSALYLCASSSGLAYTQYFGPGTRLTVL.

This clone was detected only a few times. This chain links TRBV7-9 with TRBJ2-2; possibly TRBD1 for D (5 bases). The CDR3 consists of 12 residues. The V gene lost 7 bases and the J gene lost 10 bases, with 13 bases spanning the gap. CDR1 SEHNR and CDR2 FQNEAQ come from the germline V gene (reference sequence). The CDR3 coding sequence is TGTGCCAGCACCCACTTGGACACGGAGCTGTTTTTT. Its protein product is CASTHLDTELFF. Using reference TRBV7-9 and TRBJ2-2 for the parts outside the CDR3, the full variable domain is DTGVSQNPRHKITKRGQNVTFRCDPISEHNRLYWYRQTLGQGPEFLTYFQNEAQLEKSRLLSDRFSAERPKGSFSTLEIQRTEQGDSAMYLCASTHLDTELFFGEGSRLTVL.

This chain joins TRBV7-2 and TRBJ2-1; 7 bases are shared with TRBD1. This CDR3 has 14 amino acids. Germline V gives CDR1 SGHTA, CDR2 FQGNSA. J was trimmed by 5 bases and V by 4 bases; bases with no gene match: 5. CDR3: CASSSDRINNEQFF. CDR3 sequence (DNA): TGTGCCAGCAGCTCGGACAGGATAAACAATGAGCAGTTCTTC.

This clone was detected once. The chain is built from TRBV6-5 and TRBJ1-5, with D hard to call. Trimming removed 6 bases from V and 4 bases from J, with 10 bases in between. Germline V CDR1 and CDR2: MNHEY, SVGAGI. The CDR3 extends over 13 amino acids. The CDR3 nucleotides read TGTGCCAGCAGCGGGAGTGGGAATCAGCCCCAGCATTTT. It translates to CASSGSGNQPQHF.

The chain is built from TRBV4-2 and TRBJ1-1; the D is unclear. The CDR3 loop spans 13 amino acids. Trimming took off 4 bases at V and 0 bases at J, with 6 bases between the two ends. Germline CDR1 reads LGHNA; CDR2 reads YNFKEQ. The CDR3 region is CASSRFLNTEAFF. CDR3 in DNA: TGTGCCAGCAGCCGTTTCCTGAACACTGAAGCTTTCTTT.

The sample holds a few counts of this clone. The chain joins TRBV4-2 to TRBJ2-6; 12 bases fit TRBD1. Trimming removed 3 bases from V and 2 bases from J; junction bases left unmatched: 5. Germline V gene lookup returns CDR1 LGHNA and CDR2 YNFKEQ. The CDR3 covers 18 residues. CDR3 region: CASSHRRDRGPGANVLTF. In nucleotides, the CDR3 is TGTGCCAGCAGCCACCGACGGGACAGGGGGCCTGGGGCCAACGTCCTGACTTTC.

CDR3 region: CASSPRGDGELFF. In nucleotides, the CDR3 is TGTGCCAGCAGCCCCCGGGGGGACGGGGAGCTGTTTTTT. The genes are TRBV7-2 and TRBJ2-2; 7 bases agree with TRBD2. The V gene's germline CDR1 is SGHTA and CDR2 FQGNSA. This CDR3 is built from 13 residues. J lost 7 bases, V lost 5 bases, and 4 bases had no gene match.

V and J are TRBV6-5 and TRBJ2-1, with D hard to call. The length of the CDR3 is 16 residues. V was pared by 4 bases and J by 5 bases, with 18 bases between. Looked up from germline, CDR1 is MNHEY and CDR2 is SVGAGI. The CDR3 DNA reads as TGTGCCAGCAGTTCTAGGACGCGAGTTATCCACAATGAGCAGTTCTTC. Its protein product is CASSSRTRVIHNEQFF.

Turning to this clone: Other DNA sequences in the same sample also yield this CDR3. CDR3 coding DNA: TGCGCCAGCAGCCAAGATAGCTACTCCTACGAGCAGTACTTC. This sequence encodes CASSQDSYSYEQYF. This chain links TRBV4-1 with TRBJ2-7; D is ambiguous. There are 14 residues in the CDR3. The V end was cut by 0 bases, the J end by 0 bases, with 6 bases between. The germline gives CDR1 MGHRA, CDR2 YSYEKL.

This rearrangement joins TRBV11-2 to TRBJ2-3; D gene uncertain. Trimming cost V 2 bases and J 0 bases, with 9 bases left between them. The CDR3 covers 15 residues. CDR1 and CDR2 (germline): SGHAT, FQNNGV. CDR3 amino acids: CASSLNSISTDTQYF. The DNA of the CDR3 is TGTGCCAGCAGCTTAAACAGCATTAGCACAGATACGCAGTATTTT.

This sequence joins TRBV5-1 and TRBJ1-3; 8 bases match TRBD1. From germline, CDR1 is SGHRS and CDR2 YFSETQ. J was trimmed by 0 bases and V by 3 bases; bases with no gene match: 5. This CDR3 contains 16 residues. Written as DNA, the CDR3 is TGCGCCAGCAGCTGGACAGGGTTGGACTCTGGAAACACCATATATTTT. Its translation is CASSWTGLDSGNTIYF.

This clone has only one observation. This chain links TRBV7-2 with TRBJ2-7, with D perhaps being TRBD1 or TRBD2 (6 bases each). The CDR3 is 16 residues long. Germline V gives CDR1 SGHTA, CDR2 FQGNSA. The V and J ends lost 5 bases and 4 bases respectively, with 21 bases between them. This chain's CDR3 is CASSVYRAGRSYEQYF. DNA for the CDR3: TGTGCCAGCAGCGTATACAGGGCTGGGAGGTCTTACGAGCAGTACTTC.